This is a list of T cell receptor beta chains from one sample in a study of T cells in Graves' hyperthyroidism and ophthalmopathy. TCRdb ran MiXCR on the multiplex PCR reads and lists one entry per CDR3 protein. Found here are 660,000 or so distinct CDR3 sequences, 20% to 25% of them singletons; the top ten hold approximately 30%. The specimen was blood. These receptors were collected from a man aged 25 to 40 with Graves' ophthalmopathy. CDR3s include the opening cysteine and the closing phenylalanine or tryptophan. A D gene is named only where the DNA matches it firmly. The size field is filled for only some rows; it gives once, few, many or a size class.

D: -; J: TRBJ2-7; V: TRBV28; size: many; DNA: TGTGCCAGCAGATTCACCGGGACACTCTACGAGCAGTACTTC; CDR3: CASRFTGTLYEQYF
D: -; J: TRBJ1-1; V: TRBV5-1; size: many; DNA: TGCGCCAGCAGCTACAGACAGAACACTGAAGCTTTCTTT; CDR3: CASSYRQNTEAFF
D: TRBD2; J: TRBJ2-1; V: TRBV20-1; size: -; DNA: TGCAGTGCCCCCGTCGGACTAGCGAATCATGAGCAGTTCTTC; CDR3: CSAPVGLANHEQFF
D: -; J: TRBJ2-1; V: TRBV11-2; size: many; DNA: TGTGCCAGCAGCCCTCAGGTCTGGGAGCAGTTCTTC; CDR3: CASSPQVWEQFF
D: TRBD2; J: TRBJ2-7; V: TRBV10-3; size: few; DNA: TGTGCCATCAGTGACCCAAACCAGCGACTAGCGGGAGGAGTGGAGGAGCAGTACTTC; CDR3: CAISDPNQRLAGGVEEQYF
D: TRBD2; J: TRBJ2-1; V: TRBV24-1; size: many; DNA: TGTGCCACCAGTGATTTCACTAGCGGGAGAGTCAATGAGCAGTTCTTC; CDR3: CATSDFTSGRVNEQFF
D: TRBD1; J: TRBJ1-3; V: TRBV28; size: -; DNA: TGTGCCAGCATAACACAGGGGCTCGGAAACACCATATATTTT; CDR3: CASITQGLGNTIYF
D: TRBD2; J: TRBJ2-7; V: TRBV5-6; size: -; DNA: TGTGCCAGCAGCGGACTAGCGGGAGGCGAGCAGTACTTC; CDR3: CASSGLAGGEQYF
D: TRBD2; J: TRBJ2-3; V: TRBV19; size: -; DNA: TGTGCCAGTAGTTCCGGGGGGGTTGGCACAGATACGCAGTATTTT; CDR3: CASSSGGVGTDTQYF
D: -; J: TRBJ1-1; V: TRBV5-1; size: many; DNA: TGTGCCAGCAGTTTACCGGGGACTGAAGCTTTCTTT; CDR3: CASSLPGTEAFF
D: TRBD2; J: TRBJ2-1; V: TRBV5-1; size: -; DNA: TGCGCCAGCAGCGGCGGGACTAGCGGTGGTCATGAGCAGTTCTTC; CDR3: CASSGGTSGGHEQFF